This TCR beta chain was sequenced during a study of graft-versus-host responses after intestinal transplantation (dated by TCRdb to the early 2020s). Study-level background: The transplants that recipients got were multivisceral, liver-intestinal, or isolated intestinal. A peak of at least 4% donor T cells among recipient peripheral blood mononuclear cells was the definition used for donor T cell macrochimerism. Rather than being sequenced by the commercial service, samples from three later patients were sequenced in-house on an Illumina MiSeq and processed with MiXCR. To identify alloreactive clones, pre-transplant mixed lymphocyte reaction products were sequenced and then compared with unstimulated pre-transplant donor and recipient T cells. Of the roughly 26 intestinal transplant recipients enrolled in the cohort, one of whom was a retransplant, 3 patients without pretransplant specimens were excluded. Every recipient was given anti-thymocyte globulin induction, then maintenance tacrolimus and steroids for approximately 3 years. Bulk TCR-beta CDR3 sequencing was used to track graft-versus-host and host-versus-graft alloreactive T cell clones in the graft, circulation and bone marrow after intestinal transplantation.

Broad study findings and their caveats: GvH clones were found in recipient bone marrow, and some of the GvH clones appeared earlier in ileal mucosa or blood, which is consistent with an intestinal mucosal origin. Conclusions were limited by the relatively low number and heterogeneity of intestinal transplant patients. In patients with donor T cell macrochimerism, the allografts had high GvH to HvG T cell clonal ratios. Peak levels of circulating GvH clones were associated with declines in HvG clones early after transplant.

Details on this clone: Its antigen is unknown. Nothing much larger sits one base from this clone, and base qualities are not available.

Library method: the immunoSEQ multiplex PCR assay. For most patients, genomic DNA was isolated using the Qiagen DNeasy Blood and Tissue Kit and was shipped frozen to Adaptive Biotechnologies for TCR sequencing. For most patients, genomic DNA was subjected to high-throughput TCR-beta CDR3 sequencing by Adaptive Biotechnologies. In the authors' own workflow: TCR sequencing data for roughly 18 patients were retrieved from Adaptive's ImmunoSEQ software; three other patients were processed with MiXCR and VDJtools. To correct CD4 versus CD8 sorting errors, sequences present in both subsets at a frequency ratio below 5:1 were removed. CDR3 nucleotide sequences shared between donor and recipient were removed because the origin of such sequences could not be assigned. To count as alloreactive, a clone needed at least 2-fold expansion over unstimulated cells and a minimum CFSE-low frequency of 0.002% (template counts) or 0.001% (read counts). Clones detected in sequenced pre-transplant spleen, lymph node, or MLR CFSE-low populations of the donor or recipient were defined as mappable. The cumulative frequency of alloreactive clones was calculated as a percentage of all sequences, weighted by copy number. The table comes from immuneACCESS by way of TCRdb, which keeps in-frame sequences with V and J called. Part of the clones is missing from these tables; in studies checked, under half for an unresolved V gene and the rest for unknown reasons. The DNA gave D and trimming, while V, J and clone size come from that table. A total of 95,000 to 130,000 clones appear in this sample, approximately 90% of them only once. The ten largest clones represent over 0.15% of the sample.

Explained via the paper, the time point label denotes: cells obtained before transplantation from donor or recipient. CD3+CD4+ and CD3+CD8+ populations were FACS-sorted from unstimulated pre-transplant donor and recipient cells taken from spleen or lymph nodes. Compared with germline, V lacks 5 bases and J lacks 0 bases; bases without a gene match: 4. CDR1 and CDR2 (SGHVS, FQNEAQ) derive from the germline V gene. Counted from cysteine to phenylalanine, this CDR3 has 15 amino acids. The kept DNA is CDR3 alone, 45 bases in frame from the first base. This receptor was identified in a human donor who received an intestinal transplant. Here the sequenced sample was unstimulated CD4+ T cells sorted from spleen or lymph node cells, taken before intestinal transplant. The V and J segments used are TRBV7-8 and TRBJ2-4, and 7 junctional nucleotides match TRBD1. The CDR3 protein: CASSPGQIAKNIQYF. The nucleotides are TGTGCCAGCAGCCCGGGACAGATAGCCAAAAACATTCAGTACTTC.